The clone carrying this TCR beta chain showed up many times. Amplified TCR beta CDR3 regions derived from RNA transcripts. Using the HTBI primer set, a first-round RT-PCR was run on the TCR CDR3. TCRdb redid the calling of the multiplex PCR reads with MiXCR, one entry per CDR3 protein. The sample records more than 650,000 distinct CDR3 sequences, around 15% being singletons. CDR1 SGHRS and CDR2 YFSETQ come from the germline V gene. With 3 bases clipped from V and 7 bases from J, the junction kept 16 bases outside the gene matches. This CDR3 is built from 17 residues. These data originate in a study of T cells in Graves' hyperthyroidism and ophthalmopathy.

The sample comprised blood. The sequence was obtained from a woman younger than 35 with Graves' hyperthyroidism. V usage is TRBV5-1 and J usage is TRBJ2-1; TRBD2 matches at 7 bases. The DNA of the CDR3 is TGCGCCAGCAGCTGGAAGGAGGGAGGGAGTGGAAGGAATGAGCAGTTCTTC. Its protein product is CASSWKEGGSGRNEQFF.